This TCR beta chain was captured in a study of radiotherapy plus CTLA-4 blockade in lung cancer. Study background: Disease control reached around 30%, with objective responses in 15% to 20%. Study-wide results and limits: TCR clones from tumors expanded in blood after radiotherapy plus ipilimumab. Per reports, early blood T cell clone dynamics, plus interferon-beta, forecast response most strongly.

In this sample, this clone turned up once. As yet, its antigen is unknown. Receiving focal radiation plus CTLA-4 blockade with ipilimumab were patients who had chemo-refractory metastatic non-small-cell lung cancer. Produced via immunoSEQ multiplex PCR; TCRdb's table is partial and in-frame only. The sample records roughly 42,000 clones, 75% to 85% being singletons. The CDR3 runs 17 residues. Trimming took 3 bases from V and 8 from J, leaving 22 bases between them. The germline CDR1 and CDR2 sequences are MGHDK and SYGVNS. The chain carries TRBV25-1 and TRBJ1-4; D possibly corresponds to TRBD1 (6 bases). The sequence was obtained from a human donor with non-small cell lung cancer that progressed on radiotherapy plus ipilimumab. The specimen was peripheral blood, collected from a patient treated with radiotherapy plus ipilimumab. CDR3 amino acids: CASSDSNRGGGREKLFF. CDR3 DNA: TGTGCCAGCAGTGATTCCAATCGTGGGGGCGGGCGAGAAAAACTGTTTTTT.